Below, one TCR beta chain is given with its context. Its antigen remains unidentified. The data were taken from a study of CD8 T cells in ankylosing spondylitis. Findings and limits, study-wide: Disease-linked clones were reportedly significantly enriched in matched ankylosing spondylitis synovial fluid. A motif of 7 to 9 highly homologous TCR beta variants was seen as apparently characteristic of ankylosing spondylitis blood.

Molecular-barcoded quantitative 5'-RACE produced these TCR beta libraries. Using its own MiXCR run on the 5' RACE reads, TCRdb lists one record per CDR3 protein. The sample carries approximately 500,000 distinct CDR3 sequences, approximately 11% recorded once. This CDR3 comprises 16 residues. Germline V CDR1 and CDR2: SGHNT, YENEEA. Trimming removed 5 bases from V and 4 bases from J; junction bases left unmatched: 8. The TCR originated in a male donor with ankylosing spondylitis. Sequencing used blood, either unsorted or a sorted T cell fraction (not recorded which). This rearrangement joins TRBV11-3 to TRBJ2-6; 7 bases align to TRBD1. The DNA of the CDR3 is TGTGCCAGCAGCCTGGGTACAGGGGCCGGGGCCAACGTCCTGACTTTC. Translated: CASSLGTGAGANVLTF.